This entry is about one T cell receptor (beta chain). The antigen remains unidentified. The CDR3 is 14 residues long. The ends were cut back, 1 base at V and 2 bases at J, with 6 bases in the middle. The germline CDR1 and CDR2 sequences are LGHNT and FRNRAP. This specimen comes from a study of cytomegalovirus exposure and HLA in healthy donors. The PCR was carried out with 60 Vbeta primers and 13 Jbeta primers. TCRdb's table, derived via immunoSEQ multiplex PCR, lists solely in-frame clones and lacks some. The specimen's table records some 150,000 clones. Study-wide findings and caveats: Productive rates of about 87% or about 30% were seen for most TCR beta V segments in an earlier analysis.

This chain links TRBV12-5 with TRBJ1-5, with D perhaps TRBD1 (6 bases). The sample was PBMCs. This TCR derives from a woman under 30 in good health and CMV-seronegative. CDR3 in amino acids: CASGLGQGNQPQHF. The CDR3 DNA is TGTGCTAGTGGTTTGGGACAGGGCAATCAGCCCCAGCATTTT.